This T cell receptor beta chain was found in a study of CD8 T cells in ankylosing spondylitis. As for this clonotype: Its antigen is undetermined.

From the 5' RACE reads, TCRdb called clonotypes with MiXCR, one entry per CDR3 protein. This sample has over 400,000 distinct CDR3 sequences, with roughly a quarter found just once. Findings and caveats of the study: A TCR beta motif made of fewer than ten highly homologous variants seemed typical of ankylosing spondylitis blood.

V lost 10 bases and J lost 2; bases outside the gene matches: 10. Germline loops: CDR1 KGHDR, CDR2 SFDVKD. This CDR3 contains 16 residues. The source material was blood, either unsorted or a sorted T cell fraction (not recorded which). The receptor's source is a male donor with ankylosing spondylitis. The chain recombines TRBV24-1 with TRBJ2-2, with 9 bases fitting TRBD2. The CDR3 nucleotides are TGTGCCACAGATGCCGGGACTAGCCTTAACACCGGGGAGCTGTTTTTT. Translation: CATDAGTSLNTGELFF.